The text below deals with one T cell receptor (beta chain). The antigen is undetermined. These data belong to a study of T cell responses to AZD1222 COVID-19 vaccine. Study findings and constraints: Spike-wide coverage was observed for vaccine-associated CD4 TCRs, with dominant responses at 160-218 and 743-854. Spike-specific TCR breadth and depth both grew after two AZD1222 doses. Donors skewed white British and female; clonal diversity was possibly underestimated. Seropositive at baseline were only a handful of AZD1222 recipients.

The table came from immunoSEQ multiplex PCR; TCRdb's copy has only in-frame clones and leaves some out. The sample records roughly 100,000 clones, approximately 90% being singletons. The sample was peripheral blood, taken on day 0 of AZD1222 vaccination. The TCR sequence derives from an adult in good health.

CDR3 loop: CASSLRPTTGTGVGSPLHF. As DNA, the CDR3 is TGTGCCAGTAGTCTCCGTCCGACCACCGGGACAGGGGTAGGTTCACCCCTCCACTTT. This chain links TRBV19 with TRBJ1-6, with TRBD1 matching over 10 bases. The CDR3 runs to 19 residues. The germline V gene has CDR1 LNHDA and CDR2 SQIVND (reference sequence). Trimming took 5 bases from V and 9 from J; bases not matched to a gene: 19.